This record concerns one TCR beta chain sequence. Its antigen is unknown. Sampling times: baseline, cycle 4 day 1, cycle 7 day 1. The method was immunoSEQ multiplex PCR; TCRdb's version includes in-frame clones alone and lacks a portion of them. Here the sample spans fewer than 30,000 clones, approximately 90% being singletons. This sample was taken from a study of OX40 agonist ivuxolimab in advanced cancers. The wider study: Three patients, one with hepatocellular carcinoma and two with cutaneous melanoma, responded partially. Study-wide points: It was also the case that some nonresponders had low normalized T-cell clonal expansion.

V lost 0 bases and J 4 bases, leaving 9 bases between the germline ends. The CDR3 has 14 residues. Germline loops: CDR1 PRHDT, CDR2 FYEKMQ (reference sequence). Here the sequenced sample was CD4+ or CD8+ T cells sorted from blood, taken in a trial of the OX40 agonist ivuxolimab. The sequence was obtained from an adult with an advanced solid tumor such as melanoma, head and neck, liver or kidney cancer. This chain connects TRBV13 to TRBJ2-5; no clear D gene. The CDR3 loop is CASSLGGPSETQYF. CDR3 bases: TGTGCCAGCAGCTTAGGGGGCCCCTCAGAGACCCAGTACTTC.